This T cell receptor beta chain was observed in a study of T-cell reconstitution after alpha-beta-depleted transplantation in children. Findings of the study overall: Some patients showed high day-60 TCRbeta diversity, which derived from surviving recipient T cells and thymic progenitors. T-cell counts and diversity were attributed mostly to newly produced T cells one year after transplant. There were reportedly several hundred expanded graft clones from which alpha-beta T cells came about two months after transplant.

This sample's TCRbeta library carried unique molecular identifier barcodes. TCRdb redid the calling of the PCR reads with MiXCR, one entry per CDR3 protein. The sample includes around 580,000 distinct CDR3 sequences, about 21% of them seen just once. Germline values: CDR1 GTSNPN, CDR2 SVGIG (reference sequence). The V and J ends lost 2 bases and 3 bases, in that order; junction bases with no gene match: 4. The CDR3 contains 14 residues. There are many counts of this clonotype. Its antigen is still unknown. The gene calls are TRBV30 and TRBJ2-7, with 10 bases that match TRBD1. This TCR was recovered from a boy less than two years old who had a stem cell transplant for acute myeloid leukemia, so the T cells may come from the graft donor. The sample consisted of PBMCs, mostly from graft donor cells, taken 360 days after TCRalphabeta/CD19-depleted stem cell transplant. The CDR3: CAWSSGTGDYEQYF. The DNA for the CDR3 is TGTGCCTGGAGTTCCGGGACAGGGGACTACGAGCAGTACTTC.